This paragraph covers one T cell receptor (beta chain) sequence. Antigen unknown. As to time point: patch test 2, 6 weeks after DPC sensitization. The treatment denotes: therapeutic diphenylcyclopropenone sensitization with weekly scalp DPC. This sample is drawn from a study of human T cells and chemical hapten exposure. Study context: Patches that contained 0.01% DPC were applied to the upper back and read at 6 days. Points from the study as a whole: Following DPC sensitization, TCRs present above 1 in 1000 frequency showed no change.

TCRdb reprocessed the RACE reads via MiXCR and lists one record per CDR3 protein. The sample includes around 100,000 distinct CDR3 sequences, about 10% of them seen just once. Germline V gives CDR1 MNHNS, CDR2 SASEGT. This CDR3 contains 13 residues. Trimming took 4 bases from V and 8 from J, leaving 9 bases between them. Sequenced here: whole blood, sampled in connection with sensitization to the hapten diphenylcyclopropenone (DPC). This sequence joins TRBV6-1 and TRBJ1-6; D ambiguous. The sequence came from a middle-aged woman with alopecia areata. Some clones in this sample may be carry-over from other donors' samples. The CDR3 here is CASSGELDSPLHF. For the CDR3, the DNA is TGTGCCAGCAGTGGAGAGCTCGATTCACCCCTCCACTTT.